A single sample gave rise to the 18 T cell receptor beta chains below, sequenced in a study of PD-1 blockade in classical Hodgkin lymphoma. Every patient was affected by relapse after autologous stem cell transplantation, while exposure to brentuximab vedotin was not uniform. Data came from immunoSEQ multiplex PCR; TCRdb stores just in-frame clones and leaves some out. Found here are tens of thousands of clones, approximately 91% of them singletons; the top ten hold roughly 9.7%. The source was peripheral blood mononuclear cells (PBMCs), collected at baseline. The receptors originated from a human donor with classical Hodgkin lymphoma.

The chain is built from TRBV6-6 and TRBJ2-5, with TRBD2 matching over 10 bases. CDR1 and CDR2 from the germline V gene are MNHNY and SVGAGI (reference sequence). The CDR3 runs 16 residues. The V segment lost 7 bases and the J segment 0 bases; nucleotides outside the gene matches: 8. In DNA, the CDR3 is TGTGCCAGCACGTCGTTCCTAGCGGGGGACCAAGAGACCCAGTACTTC. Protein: CASTSFLAGDQETQYF.

The CDR3 is CASRPTINTEAFF. DNA for the CDR3: TGTGCCAGCCGCCCTACGATTAACACTGAAGCTTTCTTT. The chain couples TRBV28 to TRBJ1-1, with unresolved D. Trimming shortened V by 8 bases and J by 2 bases, and 12 bases separated the two germline ends. The CDR3 is made up of 13 amino acids. Germline lookup yields CDR1 MDHEN and CDR2 SYDVKM. The full variable domain, rest sourced from reference TRBV28 and TRBJ1-1, is DVKVTQSSRYLVKRTGEKVFLECVQDMDHENMFWYRQDPGLGLRLIYFSYDVKMKEKGDIPEGYSVSREKKERFSLILESASTNQTSMYLCASRPTINTEAFFGQGTRLTVV.

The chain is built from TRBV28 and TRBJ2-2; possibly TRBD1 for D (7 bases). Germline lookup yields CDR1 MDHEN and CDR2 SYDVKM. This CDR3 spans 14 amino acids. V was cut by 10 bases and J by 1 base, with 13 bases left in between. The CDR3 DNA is TGTGCCACCGACAGGGACTGGAACACCGGGGAGCTGTTTTTT. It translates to CATDRDWNTGELFF.

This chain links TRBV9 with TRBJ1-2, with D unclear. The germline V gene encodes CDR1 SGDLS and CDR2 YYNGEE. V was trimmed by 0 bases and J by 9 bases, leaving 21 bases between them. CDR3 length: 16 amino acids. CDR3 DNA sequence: TGTGCCAGCAGCGTAGCGCCGTCCGAAAATAGATGGAGCTACACCTTC. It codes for CASSVAPSENRWSYTF.

In DNA form, the CDR3 reads TGTGCCAGCAACGCAGATCCGACTGAAGCTTTCTTT. Its protein is CASNADPTEAFF. J is TRBJ1-1 and V is TRBV28, with D unresolved. V lost 7 bases and J 5 bases, leaving 11 bases between the germline ends. The CDR3 is 12 residues long. CDR1 and CDR2 (germline): MDHEN, SYDVKM.

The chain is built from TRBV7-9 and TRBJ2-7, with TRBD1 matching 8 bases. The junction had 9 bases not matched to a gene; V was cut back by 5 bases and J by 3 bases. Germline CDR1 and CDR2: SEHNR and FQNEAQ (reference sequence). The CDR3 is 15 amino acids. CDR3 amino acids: CASSTWTGSFYEQYF. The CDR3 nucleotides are TGTGCCAGCAGCACCTGGACAGGGAGTTTCTACGAGCAGTACTTC.

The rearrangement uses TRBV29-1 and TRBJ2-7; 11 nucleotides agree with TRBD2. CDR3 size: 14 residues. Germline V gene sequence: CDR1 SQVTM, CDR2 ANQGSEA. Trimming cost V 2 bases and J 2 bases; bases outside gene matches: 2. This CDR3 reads CSVEPSGGPYEQYF. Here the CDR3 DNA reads TGCAGCGTTGAACCTAGCGGGGGGCCCTACGAGCAGTACTTC.

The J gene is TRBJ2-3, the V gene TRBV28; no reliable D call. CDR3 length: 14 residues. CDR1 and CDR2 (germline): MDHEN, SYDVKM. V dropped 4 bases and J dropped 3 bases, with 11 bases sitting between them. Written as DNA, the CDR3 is TGTGCCAGCAGTTGGGAAAGGGCGACAGATACGCAGTATTTT. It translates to CASSWERATDTQYF.

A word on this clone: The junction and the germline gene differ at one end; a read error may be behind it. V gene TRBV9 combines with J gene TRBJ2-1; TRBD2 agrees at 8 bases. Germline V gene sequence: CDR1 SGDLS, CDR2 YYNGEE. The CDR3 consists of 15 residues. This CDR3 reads CASCVSGSPFNEQFF. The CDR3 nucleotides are TGTGCCAGCTGCGTCAGCGGGAGCCCCTTTAATGAGCAGTTCTTC.

CDR3 in amino acids: CATLLRGTDTQYF. The CDR3 nucleotides read TGTGCCACCCTTCTCAGGGGGACAGATACGCAGTATTTT. The rearrangement uses TRBV6-5 and TRBJ2-3; 7 positions agree with TRBD1. The CDR3 length is 13 residues. In germline, CDR1 is MNHEY, CDR2 SVGAGI. J gave up 3 bases and V 10 bases, and 7 bases lay outside the gene matches.

CDR3 bases: TGTGCCAGCTCACCTCAACTAGCGGGAGGGCTCGGTTACGAGCAGTACTTC. It yields the protein CASSPQLAGGLGYEQYF. The rearrangement joins TRBV18 to TRBJ2-7; 13 nucleotides line up with TRBD2. The germline CDR1 and CDR2 sequences are KGHSH and LQKENI. The CDR3 runs 17 residues. V gave up 3 bases and J gave up 4 bases; unmatched junction bases: 9. Full variable domain (rest looked up from reference TRBV18 and TRBJ2-7): NAGVMQNPRHLVRRRGQEARLRCSPMKGHSHVYWYRQLPEEGLKFMVYLQKENIIDESGMPKERFSAEFPKEGPSILRIQQVVRGDSAAYFCASSPQLAGGLGYEQYFGPGTRLTVT.

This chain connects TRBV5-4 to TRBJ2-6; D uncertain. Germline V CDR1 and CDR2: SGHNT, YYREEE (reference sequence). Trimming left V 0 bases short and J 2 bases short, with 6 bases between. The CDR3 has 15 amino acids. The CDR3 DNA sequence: TGTGCCAGCAGCTTGGGGGCGCCTGGGGCCAACGTCCTGACTTTC. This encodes CASSLGAPGANVLTF.

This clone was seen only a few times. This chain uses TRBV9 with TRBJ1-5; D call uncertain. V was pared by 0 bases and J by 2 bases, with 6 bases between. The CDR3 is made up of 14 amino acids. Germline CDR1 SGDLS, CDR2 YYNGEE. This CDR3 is CASSVDLGNQPQHF. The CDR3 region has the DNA TGTGCCAGCAGCGTAGATCTGGGCAATCAGCCCCAGCATTTT.

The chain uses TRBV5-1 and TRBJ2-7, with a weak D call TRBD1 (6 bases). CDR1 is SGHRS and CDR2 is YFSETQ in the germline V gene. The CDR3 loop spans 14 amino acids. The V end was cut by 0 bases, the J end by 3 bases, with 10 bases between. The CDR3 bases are TGCGCCAGCAGCTTGGCCGGGACAAGCTACGAGCAGTACTTC. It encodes CASSLAGTSYEQYF. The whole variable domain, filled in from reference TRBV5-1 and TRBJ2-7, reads KAGVTQTPRYLIKTRGQQVTLSCSPISGHRSVSWYQQTPGQGLQFLFEYFSETQRNKGNFPGRFSGRQFSNSRSEMNVSTLELGDSALYLCASSLAGTSYEQYFGPGTRLTVT.

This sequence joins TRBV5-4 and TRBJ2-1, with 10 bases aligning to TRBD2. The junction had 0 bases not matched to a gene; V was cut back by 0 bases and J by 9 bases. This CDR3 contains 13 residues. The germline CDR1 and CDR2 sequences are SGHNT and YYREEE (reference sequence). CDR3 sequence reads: CASSLGLAGEQFF. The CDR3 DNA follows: TGTGCCAGCAGCTTGGGACTAGCGGGTGAGCAGTTCTTC.

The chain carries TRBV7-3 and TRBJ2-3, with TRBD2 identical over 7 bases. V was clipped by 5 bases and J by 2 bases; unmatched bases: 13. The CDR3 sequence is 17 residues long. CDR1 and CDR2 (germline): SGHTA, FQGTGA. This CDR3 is CASSQSGLADYTDTQYF. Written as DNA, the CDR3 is TGTGCCAGCAGCCAGTCGGGGCTAGCGGATTACACAGATACGCAGTATTTT.

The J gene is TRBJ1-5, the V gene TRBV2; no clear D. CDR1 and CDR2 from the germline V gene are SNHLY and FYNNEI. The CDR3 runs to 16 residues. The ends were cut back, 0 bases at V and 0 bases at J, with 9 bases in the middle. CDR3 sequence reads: CASSEATRDSNQPQHF. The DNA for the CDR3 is TGTGCCAGCAGTGAAGCGACTAGAGATAGCAATCAGCCCCAGCATTTT.

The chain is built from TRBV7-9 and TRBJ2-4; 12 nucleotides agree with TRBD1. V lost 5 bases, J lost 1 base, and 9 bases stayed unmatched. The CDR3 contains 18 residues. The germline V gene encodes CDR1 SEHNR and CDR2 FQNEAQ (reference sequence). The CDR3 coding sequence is TGTGCCAGCAGCCCCGGGACAGGGGGCAAAACGGCCAAAAACATTCAGTACTTC. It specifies CASSPGTGGKTAKNIQYF. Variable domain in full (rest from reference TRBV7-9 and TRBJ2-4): DTGVSQNPRHKITKRGQNVTFRCDPISEHNRLYWYRQTLGQGPEFLTYFQNEAQLEKSRLLSDRFSAERPKGSFSTLEIQRTEQGDSAMYLCASSPGTGGKTAKNIQYFGAGTRLSVL.